This T cell receptor beta chain is from a study of blood T cell repertoires in COVID-19. Study context: COVID-19 samples, acute and convalescent, were from the United States, Italy and Spain.

The V end was cut by 0 bases, the J end by 5 bases, with 7 bases between. Looked up from germline, CDR1 is LGHDT and CDR2 is YNNKEL (reference sequence). The length of the CDR3 is 13 residues. Per the original data handling: Reference gene primer amplification gave nucleated cell count estimates. Generated by immunoSEQ multiplex PCR, the TCRdb table keeps only in-frame clones and is missing some. D and trimming were read from the DNA, whereas the V and J calls and clone size are those reported in that table. The sample has approximately 200,000 clones; about 88% are singletons. The chain uses TRBV3-1 (or the pseudogene TRBV3-2) and TRBJ1-1, with D possibly matching TRBD1 (5 bases). This sequence was found in a man aged 35 to 55 with active or convalescent COVID-19. The specimen was peripheral blood. In nucleotides, the CDR3 is TGTGCCAGCAGCCAAGAATACAGGACTGAAGCTTTCTTT. Translated, it gives CASSQEYRTEAFF.